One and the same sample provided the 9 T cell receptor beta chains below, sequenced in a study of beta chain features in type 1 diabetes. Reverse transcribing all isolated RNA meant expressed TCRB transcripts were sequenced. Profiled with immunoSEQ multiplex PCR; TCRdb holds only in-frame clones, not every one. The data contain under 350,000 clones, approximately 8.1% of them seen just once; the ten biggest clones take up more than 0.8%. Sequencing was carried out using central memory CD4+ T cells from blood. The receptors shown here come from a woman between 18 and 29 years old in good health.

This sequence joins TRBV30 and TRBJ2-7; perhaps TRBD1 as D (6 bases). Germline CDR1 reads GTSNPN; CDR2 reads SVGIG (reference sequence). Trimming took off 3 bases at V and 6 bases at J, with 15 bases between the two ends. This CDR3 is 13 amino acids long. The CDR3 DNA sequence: TGTGCCTGGAGCTCAGGGGTTCCCCTCGAGCAGTACTTC. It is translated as CAWSSGVPLEQYF.

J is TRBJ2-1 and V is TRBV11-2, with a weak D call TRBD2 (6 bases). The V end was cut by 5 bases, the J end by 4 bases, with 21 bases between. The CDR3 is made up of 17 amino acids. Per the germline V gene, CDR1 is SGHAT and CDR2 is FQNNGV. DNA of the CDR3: TGTGCCAGCAGCCCACCGGAGGGACCGACCTCTTACAATGAGCAGTTCTTC. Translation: CASSPPEGPTSYNEQFF.

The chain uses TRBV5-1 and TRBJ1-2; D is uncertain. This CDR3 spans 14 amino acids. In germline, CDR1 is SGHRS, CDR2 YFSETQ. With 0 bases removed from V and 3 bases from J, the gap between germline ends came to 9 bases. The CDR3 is CASSLEVGDYGYTF. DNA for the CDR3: TGCGCCAGCAGCTTGGAGGTTGGGGACTATGGCTACACCTTC.

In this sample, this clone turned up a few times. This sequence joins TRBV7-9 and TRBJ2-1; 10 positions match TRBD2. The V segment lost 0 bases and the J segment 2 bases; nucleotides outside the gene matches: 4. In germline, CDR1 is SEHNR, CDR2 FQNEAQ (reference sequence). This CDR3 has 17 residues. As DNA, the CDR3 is TGTGCCAGCAGCTTAGCCCCTAGCGGGAGCCCCTACAATGAGCAGTTCTTC. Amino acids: CASSLAPSGSPYNEQFF.

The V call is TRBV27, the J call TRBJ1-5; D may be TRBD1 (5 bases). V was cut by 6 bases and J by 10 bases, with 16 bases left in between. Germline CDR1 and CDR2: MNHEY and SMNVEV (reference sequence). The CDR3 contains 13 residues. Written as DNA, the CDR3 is TGTGCCAGCAGCCTGGGGGGGGTGAACCCCCAGCATTTT. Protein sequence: CASSLGGVNPQHF.

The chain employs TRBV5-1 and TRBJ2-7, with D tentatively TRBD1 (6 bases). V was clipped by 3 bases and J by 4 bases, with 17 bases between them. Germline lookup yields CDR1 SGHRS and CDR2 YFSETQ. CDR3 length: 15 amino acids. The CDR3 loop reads CASSSGDPRTYEQYV. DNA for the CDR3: TGCGCCAGCAGCTCAGGGGACCCGCGGACATACGAGCAGTACGTC.

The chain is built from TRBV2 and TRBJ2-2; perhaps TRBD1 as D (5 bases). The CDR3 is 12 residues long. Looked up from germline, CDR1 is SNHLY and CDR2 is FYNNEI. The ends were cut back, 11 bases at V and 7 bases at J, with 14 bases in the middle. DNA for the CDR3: TGTGCCGGACGGACAAATATCGGGGAGCTGTTTTTT. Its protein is CAGRTNIGELFF.

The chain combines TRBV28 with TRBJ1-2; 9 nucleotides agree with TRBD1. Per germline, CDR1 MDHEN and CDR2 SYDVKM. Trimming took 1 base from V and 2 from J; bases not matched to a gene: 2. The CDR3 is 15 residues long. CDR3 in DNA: TGTGCCAGCAGTTTATCCGACAGGGGGAACTATGGCTACACCTTC. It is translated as CASSLSDRGNYGYTF.

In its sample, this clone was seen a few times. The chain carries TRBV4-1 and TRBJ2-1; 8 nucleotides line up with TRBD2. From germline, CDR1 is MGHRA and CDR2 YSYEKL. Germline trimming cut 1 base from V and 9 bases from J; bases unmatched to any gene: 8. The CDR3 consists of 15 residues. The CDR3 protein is CASSQGRGGRGEQFF. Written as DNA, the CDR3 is TGCGCCAGCAGCCAAGGTCGGGGGGGACGTGGTGAGCAGTTCTTC.